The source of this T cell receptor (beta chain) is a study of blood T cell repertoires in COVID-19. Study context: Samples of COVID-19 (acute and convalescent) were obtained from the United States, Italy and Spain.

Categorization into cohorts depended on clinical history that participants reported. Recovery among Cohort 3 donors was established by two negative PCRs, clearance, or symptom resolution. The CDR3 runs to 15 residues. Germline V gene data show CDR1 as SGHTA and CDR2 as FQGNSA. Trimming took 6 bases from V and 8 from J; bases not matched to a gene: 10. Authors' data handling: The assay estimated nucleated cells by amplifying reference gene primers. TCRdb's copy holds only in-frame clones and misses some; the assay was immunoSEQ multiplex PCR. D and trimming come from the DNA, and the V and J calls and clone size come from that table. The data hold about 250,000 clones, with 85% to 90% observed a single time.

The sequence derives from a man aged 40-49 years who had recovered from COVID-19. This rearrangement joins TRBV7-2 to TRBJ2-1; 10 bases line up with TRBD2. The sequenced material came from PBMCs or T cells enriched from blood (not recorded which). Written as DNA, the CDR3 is TGTGCCAGCAGAAAAAGGAAGCGGGGGGGCTATGAGCAGTTCTTC. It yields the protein CASRKRKRGGYEQFF.